The 19 T cell receptor beta chains given below trace back to one sample, sequenced in a study of blood T cell repertoires in COVID-19. The protocol was immunoSEQ multiplex PCR, while the TCRdb copy is restricted to in-frame clones and leaves out a portion. This table holds roughly 110,000 clones, 70% to 90% found once. The sequenced sample consisted of peripheral blood. These TCRs come from a man in his fifties or sixties with active or convalescent COVID-19.

The rearrangement joins TRBV9 to TRBJ2-2, with D unclear. In germline, CDR1 is SGDLS, CDR2 YYNGEE. This CDR3 has 13 residues. The V gene lost 4 bases and the J gene lost 3 bases, with 7 bases spanning the gap. In nucleotides, the CDR3 is TGTGCCAGCAGCCCGGTTTACACCGGGGAGCTGTTTTTT. The encoded protein is CASSPVYTGELFF. Variable domain in full (rest from reference TRBV9 and TRBJ2-2): DSGVTQTPKHLITATGQRVTLRCSPRSGDLSVYWYQQSLDQGLQFLIQYYNGEERAKGNILERFSAQQFPDLHSELNLSSLELGDSALYFCASSPVYTGELFFGEGSRLTVL.

The chain joins TRBV4-1 to TRBJ1-5; no clear D. Germline lookup yields CDR1 MGHRA and CDR2 YSYEKL. This CDR3 spans 17 amino acids. Between the trimmed V and J ends, which lost 1 base and 1 base, there was a span of 14 bases. In DNA, the CDR3 is TGCGCCAGCAGCCAAGTTCTAAGAGGTCGAAGCAATCAGCCCCAGCATTTT. Its translation is CASSQVLRGRSNQPQHF.

The chain is built from TRBV11-2 and TRBJ2-7; tentative D call: TRBD2 (6 bases). CDR1 is SGHAT, CDR2 FQNNGV, per germline. The CDR3 covers 14 residues. V shed 1 base and J shed 6 bases, with 13 bases lying between them. Written as DNA, the CDR3 is TGTGCCAGCAGCTTAGGTGGAGGGGACGGCGAGCAGTACTTC. Encoded protein: CASSLGGGDGEQYF.

The chain recombines TRBV10-3 with TRBJ1-2; 9 positions agree with TRBD1. The CDR3 has 15 residues. In germline, CDR1 is ENHRY, CDR2 SYGVKD. The trim removed 0 bases at V and 8 bases at J, leaving 7 bases unmatched. This CDR3 is CAISESPQGAQGYTF. In DNA form, the CDR3 reads TGTGCCATCAGTGAGTCACCACAGGGGGCTCAGGGCTACACCTTC.

V and J are TRBV9 and TRBJ1-2, with D unresolved. CDR3 length: 15 amino acids. Trimming took 0 bases from V and 2 from J, leaving 11 bases between them. Germline CDR1 and CDR2: SGDLS and YYNGEE. The CDR3: CASSVDYGANYGYTF. The CDR3 nucleotides read TGTGCCAGCAGCGTAGACTATGGTGCGAACTATGGCTACACCTTC. Full variable domain (rest looked up from reference TRBV9 and TRBJ1-2): DSGVTQTPKHLITATGQRVTLRCSPRSGDLSVYWYQQSLDQGLQFLIQYYNGEERAKGNILERFSAQQFPDLHSELNLSSLELGDSALYFCASSVDYGANYGYTFGSGTRLTVV.

The chain combines TRBV6-2 or TRBV6-3 with TRBJ2-7; maybe TRBD2 (6 bases). Germline CDR1 reads MNHEY; CDR2 reads SVGEGT. Trimming cost V 5 bases and J 7 bases, with 27 bases left between them. CDR3 length: 17 residues. CDR3 in DNA: TGTGCCAGCAGTACTATATCTTTGACTAGGAGTGGGGAAGAGCAGTACTTC. Translation gives CASSTISLTRSGEEQYF.

V gene TRBV30 combines with J gene TRBJ2-5; 8 bases fit TRBD2. V gave up 5 bases and J gave up 5 bases; unmatched junction bases: 7. This CDR3 spans 13 amino acids. The V gene's germline CDR1 is GTSNPN and CDR2 SVGIG (reference sequence). The CDR3 protein is CAWGAGVFETQYF. CDR3 nucleotides: TGTGCCTGGGGAGCGGGAGTCTTCGAGACCCAGTACTTC.

The rearrangement links TRBV7-9 to TRBJ1-5, with D possibly matching TRBD1 (5 bases). The CDR3 loop spans 13 amino acids. V was clipped by 11 bases and J by 4 bases, with 15 bases between them. Per germline, CDR1 SEHNR and CDR2 FQNEAQ (reference sequence). CDR3 protein: CAVTMTENQPQHF. In nucleotides, the CDR3 is TGTGCCGTGACGATGACAGAGAATCAGCCCCAGCATTTT. Full variable domain (outside the CDR3, taken from reference TRBV7-9 and TRBJ1-5): DTGVSQNPRHKITKRGQNVTFRCDPISEHNRLYWYRQTLGQGPEFLTYFQNEAQLEKSRLLSDRFSAERPKGSFSTLEIQRTEQGDSAMYLCAVTMTENQPQHFGDGTRLSIL.

The chain carries TRBV14 and TRBJ2-7, with a possible D match to TRBD1 (7 bases). This CDR3 spans 13 amino acids. V lost 1 base and J lost 5, with 9 bases in between. Per germline, CDR1 SGHDN and CDR2 FVKESK. CDR3 protein: CASSQAGGNEQYF. The CDR3 DNA follows: TGTGCCAGCAGCCAAGCAGGGGGGAACGAGCAGTACTTC.

This clone was recorded only once. The chain links TRBV5-4 to TRBJ1-6, with unresolved D. The ends were cut back, 1 base at V and 10 bases at J, with 15 bases in the middle. CDR1 and CDR2 from the germline V gene are SGHNT and YYREEE (reference sequence). The CDR3 spans 15 residues. As DNA, the CDR3 is TGTGCCAGCAGCTTGCGTTGGGGAGAAGGGTCACCCCTCCACTTT. It encodes CASSLRWGEGSPLHF.

The rearrangement joins TRBV10-3 to TRBJ2-5; 8 bases map to TRBD2. The CDR3 loop spans 17 amino acids. Looked up from germline, CDR1 is ENHRY and CDR2 is SYGVKD. Trimming at V came to 4 bases and at J to 0 bases, leaving 10 bases not matched to a gene. This CDR3 reads CAISVIRLAGDQETQYF. DNA for the CDR3: TGTGCCATCAGTGTCATCAGGCTAGCGGGTGACCAAGAGACCCAGTACTTC.

J is TRBJ2-5 and V is TRBV19; 8 positions match TRBD1. The CDR3 runs 15 residues. With V trimmed by 4 bases and J by 5 bases, 9 bases remained unmatched. Germline CDR1 LNHDA, CDR2 SQIVND (reference sequence). The CDR3, as DNA: TGTGCCAGTAGTACAGGACAGGGTTCGTGGGAGACCCAGTACTTC. It specifies CASSTGQGSWETQYF.

The J gene is TRBJ1-4, the V gene TRBV27, with D possibly being TRBD1 (6 bases). V was cut by 3 bases and J by 3 bases, with 11 bases left in between. Per the germline V gene, CDR1 is MNHEY and CDR2 is SMNVEV (reference sequence). This CDR3 is built from 15 residues. The DNA for the CDR3 is TGTGCCAGCAGTTTGGTCAGGGGAGCTAATGAAAAACTGTTTTTT. Translated: CASSLVRGANEKLFF.

The rearrangement uses TRBV4-1 and TRBJ1-1; possibly TRBD1 for D (6 bases). This CDR3 is built from 16 residues. Germline values: CDR1 MGHRA, CDR2 YSYEKL. Trimming cost V 4 bases and J 0 bases, with 15 bases left between them. Written as DNA, the CDR3 is TGCGCCAGCAGCCCAGCCAGACAGGCTCTGAACACTGAAGCTTTCTTT. This translates into CASSPARQALNTEAFF.

This clone has just a few counts. The chain uses TRBV9 and TRBJ2-2, with 8 bases lining up with TRBD2. The CDR3 runs 17 residues. The germline gives CDR1 SGDLS, CDR2 YYNGEE. Trimming cost V 2 bases and J 5 bases; bases outside gene matches: 11. The CDR3 DNA is TGTGCCAGCAGCGTTGACCCCAGCGGGAGATGGACCGGGGAGCTGTTTTTT. Its protein product is CASSVDPSGRWTGELFF.

The chain carries TRBV30 and TRBJ1-6; the D gene is possibly TRBD1 (6 bases). The CDR3 sequence is 15 residues long. V was cut by 0 bases and J by 8 bases, with 14 bases left in between. Germline V gene lookup returns CDR1 GTSNPN and CDR2 SVGIG (reference sequence). CDR3 protein: CAWSVEGQPYSPLHF. The DNA of the CDR3 is TGTGCCTGGAGTGTCGAGGGACAACCCTATTCACCCCTCCACTTT.

The chain links TRBV10-2 to TRBJ2-2, with 8 bases that match TRBD1. The CDR3 sequence is 14 residues long. V shed 7 bases and J 6 bases; nucleotides not matched to a gene: 7. Germline loops: CDR1 WSHSY, CDR2 SAAADI. DNA of the CDR3: TGCGCCAGCATGACAGGGGCGTCCGCCGGGGAGCTGTTTTTT. It specifies CASMTGASAGELFF.

The chain links TRBV30 to TRBJ2-2; a possible D gene is TRBD1 (5 bases). CDR1 is GTSNPN, CDR2 SVGIG, per germline (reference sequence). Trimming stripped 2 bases from V and 3 bases from J, with 16 bases between. This CDR3 has 16 residues. The chain's CDR3 is CAWSQTEASYTGELFF. DNA of the CDR3: TGTGCCTGGAGTCAGACAGAAGCCTCGTACACCGGGGAGCTGTTTTTT.

V usage is TRBV2 and J usage is TRBJ2-7; 7 bases fit TRBD2. V shed 4 bases and J 2 bases; nucleotides not matched to a gene: 5. Germline V gene data show CDR1 as SNHLY and CDR2 as FYNNEI. The CDR3 has 14 amino acids. This chain's CDR3 is CASSASGITYEQYF. In DNA form, the CDR3 reads TGTGCCAGCAGTGCGAGCGGGATTACCTACGAGCAGTACTTC.